The rows below give T cell receptor beta chains drawn from one sample of a study of T cells in Graves' hyperthyroidism and ophthalmopathy. TCRdb fed the multiplex PCR reads into MiXCR, producing one record per CDR3 protein. The sample holds 85,000 to 110,000 distinct CDR3 sequences, approximately 48% seen once. The specimen was blood. The source of these receptors is a man aged 35-49 years with Graves' hyperthyroidism. Both conserved end residues are part of each CDR3. A D gene is named only where the DNA matches it firmly. Rows may omit the clone size; those that give it use once, few, many or a size class.

j_gene	v_gene	abundance	d_gene	CDR3aa	CDR3nt
TRBJ2-1	TRBV7-3	.	TRBD1	CASNLGQGNDEQFF	TGTGCTAGCAACTTAGGACAGGGAAACGATGAGCAGTTCTTC
TRBJ1-1	TRBV29-1	.	TRBD1	CSVAGQGETEAFF	TGCAGCGTTGCGGGACAGGGGGAAACTGAAGCTTTCTTT
TRBJ2-4	TRBV19	many	.	CASSFGGSNIQYF	TGTGCCAGTAGCTTTGGGGGCTCAAACATTCAGTACTTC
TRBJ2-1	TRBV5-1	many	TRBD2	CASSSGLAGYNEQFF	TGCGCCAGCAGCTCGGGACTAGCGGGTTACAATGAGCAGTTCTTC
TRBJ1-6	TRBV2	.	.	CARVGGYNSPLHF	TGTGCTAGAGTAGGGGGTTATAATTCACCCCTCCACTTT
TRBJ2-5	TRBV20-1	.	TRBD2	CSASDLAGKTQYF	TGCAGTGCTAGCGACCTAGCGGGGAAGACCCAGTACTTC
TRBJ1-4	TRBV2	many	.	CASSDGGLEGEKLFF	TGTGCCAGCAGTGATGGGGGGCTGGAAGGTGAAAAACTGTTTTTT
TRBJ1-5	TRBV2	.	.	CASNRWQPPQHF	TGTGCCAGCAACAGGTGGCAACCGCCCCAGCATTTT
TRBJ2-1	TRBV7-9	.	TRBD1	CASSPGTGGGEQFF	TGTGCCAGCAGCCCTGGGACAGGGGGGGGTGAGCAGTTCTTC
TRBJ2-5	TRBV5-1	many	.	CASSLDSDGETQYF	TGCGCCAGCAGCTTGGATTCGGACGGGGAGACCCAGTACTTC
TRBJ1-5	TRBV5-4	.	.	CASSFYICSAMAGGGNQPQHF	.
TRBJ1-1	TRBV7-9	.	TRBD1	CASTYDRANAEASF	TGTGCCAGCACTTATGACAGGGCGAACGCTGAAGCTTCCTTT
TRBJ2-7	TRBV12-3/TRBV12-4	many	TRBD2	CASSVLAGQSYEQYF	TGTGCCAGCAGTGTACTAGCGGGGCAATCCTACGAGCAGTACTTC
TRBJ2-1	TRBV7-8	.	.	CASSLYTGERYNEQFF	TGTGCCAGCAGCCTGTACACCGGGGAGCGATACAATGAGCAGTTCTTC
TRBJ1-4	TRBV5-4	.	TRBD1	CASSLDRDSNEKLFF	TGTGCCAGCAGCTTGGACAGGGACAGTAATGAAAAACTGTTTTTT
TRBJ1-5	TRBV14	few	.	CASSHRTANQPQHF	TGTGCCAGCAGCCATAGGACAGCCAATCAGCCCCAGCATTTT
TRBJ2-7	TRBV4-2	many	TRBD2	CASSQGLAAFSYEQYF	TGTGCCAGCAGCCAGGGACTAGCGGCTTTCTCCTACGAGCAGTACTTC
TRBJ2-3	TRBV10-1	many	TRBD2	CASSAYWTSGGTDTQYF	TGCGCCAGCAGTGCGTACTGGACTAGCGGGGGGACAGATACGCAGTATTTT
TRBJ2-1	TRBV20-1	.	TRBD2	CSARGVSGRGDEQFF	TGCAGTGCTAGGGGGGTTAGCGGGAGGGGCGATGAGCAGTTCTTC
TRBJ2-1	TRBV6-6	many	.	CASSYKRSSYNEQFF	TGTGCCAGCAGTTACAAGAGGAGCTCCTACAATGAGCAGTTCTTC
TRBJ2-1	TRBV7-7	many	TRBD2	CASSPSVGTSVLF	TGTGCTAGCAGCCCCTCGGTAGGGACTAGCGTGCTCTTC
TRBJ2-7	TRBV5-6	many	TRBD2	CASSFGGGASRYEQYF	TGTGCCAGCAGCTTTGGCGGGGGGGCAAGTAGGTACGAGCAGTACTTC
TRBJ2-7	TRBV20-1	many	.	CSARVQGRPTYEQYF	TGCAGTGCTAGGGTCCAGGGGAGGCCCACCTACGAGCAGTACTTC
TRBJ1-1	TRBV15	.	.	CATSRDRSSGANTEAFF	TGTGCCACCAGCAGAGATCGGAGCTCTGGGGCCAACACTGAAGCTTTCTTT
TRBJ1-2	TRBV7-2	.	.	CASSLPTSDTNYGYTF	TGTGCCAGCAGCCTACCGACTAGCGATACGAACTATGGCTACACCTTC
TRBJ2-5	TRBV7-9	.	TRBD2	CASSSVGLAGGTQYF	TGTGCCAGCAGCTCCGTAGGACTAGCGGGAGGGACCCAGTACTTC
TRBJ1-2	TRBV6-2/TRBV6-3	many	TRBD1	CASRYRGANYGYTF	TGTGCCAGCAGGTACAGGGGAGCTAACTATGGCTACACCTTC
TRBJ1-6	TRBV9	many	TRBD1	CASSLQGGGSPLHF	TGTGCCAGCAGCCTACAGGGGGGTGGGTCACCCCTCCACTTT
TRBJ1-5	TRBV2	.	.	CASSEVRGQPQHF	TGTGCCAGCAGTGAAGTTAGGGGTCAGCCCCAGCATTTT
TRBJ1-2	TRBV28	.	.	CASSLQQYNYGYTF	TGTGCCAGCAGTTTACAACAATATAACTATGGCTACACCTTC
TRBJ2-1	TRBV20-1	many	.	CSARRTVRESGDNEQFF	TGCAGTGCTAGACGCACTGTCCGGGAGTCAGGGGACAATGAGCAGTTCTTC